The 18 T cell receptor beta chains in this list originate from one sample, sequenced in a study of T-cell memory formation after mild COVID-19. TCRdb re-called the 5' RACE reads through MiXCR, storing one row per CDR3 protein. The sample contains 250,000 to 400,000 distinct CDR3 sequences, roughly an eighth of which appear only once. Sequencing was performed on PBMCs or a T cell subset sorted from them (not recorded which). These receptors came from a man younger than 35 who had mild COVID-19 (a few samples of this study predate the infection). Cell type and time point are not known.

The chain has TRBV10-3 and TRBJ1-5; D call uncertain. With 3 bases removed from V and 4 bases from J, the gap between germline ends came to 7 bases. CDR1 is ENHRY, CDR2 SYGVKD, per germline. This CDR3 contains 13 residues. The CDR3 DNA reads as TGTGCCATCAGTGAAACCGGGAATCAGCCCCAGCATTTT. Translated: CAISETGNQPQHF.

V and J are TRBV3-1 and TRBJ2-7, with 8 bases that match TRBD1. The V gene's germline CDR1 is LGHDT and CDR2 YNNKEL (reference sequence). The V and J ends lost 0 bases and 6 bases, in that order; junction bases with no gene match: 10. The CDR3 has 16 amino acids. The CDR3 DNA follows: TGTGCCAGCAGCCAAGATGGTCCGGGACAGGCCTCCGAGCAGTACTTC. This sequence encodes CASSQDGPGQASEQYF.

This clonotype was observed a single time. The gene calls are TRBV7-9 and TRBJ1-1; no clear D. CDR1 and CDR2 (germline): SEHNR, FQNEAQ (reference sequence). V was trimmed by 8 bases and J by 1 base, leaving 17 bases between them. The CDR3 covers 15 residues. Written as DNA, the CDR3 is TGTGCCAGCCGAGCCCCGAACCGGGGGAACACTGAAGCTTTCTTT. Its translation: CASRAPNRGNTEAFF.

The chain has TRBV5-5 and TRBJ1-2; a weak D match, TRBD1 (6 bases). The CDR3 is 14 amino acids. V gave up 4 bases and J gave up 7 bases, with 17 bases separating them. Per the germline V gene, CDR1 is SGHKS and CDR2 is YYEKEE (reference sequence). The CDR3 coding sequence is TGTGCCAGCAGCCCTAGCTGGGGGCTTCGTGGCTACACCTTC. It translates to CASSPSWGLRGYTF.

Only a few counts were recorded for this clonotype. This sequence joins TRBV6-2 or TRBV6-3 and TRBJ2-1, with 14 bases that match TRBD2. V shed 2 bases and J 6 bases; nucleotides not matched to a gene: 12. CDR1 and CDR2 from the germline V gene are MNHEY and SVGEGT. The CDR3 sequence is 19 residues long. CDR3 nucleotide sequence: TGTGCCAGCAGTTACCCCAAGCACAGACTAGCGGGGGGGGTCAATGAGCAGTTCTTC. Its translation is CASSYPKHRLAGGVNEQFF.

The chain joins TRBV12-3 or TRBV12-4 to TRBJ1-5, with D unresolved. Between the trimmed V and J ends, which lost 6 bases and 1 base, there was a span of 7 bases. The CDR3 has 13 residues. The CDR3, as DNA: TGTGCCAGCAGCGCGGAGAGCAATCAGCCCCAGCATTTT. Protein product: CASSAESNQPQHF.

This clonotype was picked up many times. The V call is TRBV7-2, the J call TRBJ2-3, with D perhaps matching TRBD1 (5 bases). This CDR3 is built from 16 residues. CDR1 SGHTA and CDR2 FQGNSA come from the germline V gene. V lost 0 bases and J lost 2, with 12 bases in between. The chain's CDR3 is CASSLARDRYTDTQYF. The CDR3 DNA follows: TGTGCCAGCAGCTTAGCCCGAGACAGATACACAGATACGCAGTATTTT. Supplemented by reference TRBV7-2 and TRBJ2-3, the full variable domain reads GAGVSQSPSNKVTEKGKDVELRCDPISGHTALYWYRQSLGQGLEFLIYFQGNSAPDKSGLPSDRFSAERTGGSVSTLTIQRTQQEDSAVYLCASSLARDRYTDTQYFGPGTRLTVL.

The gene calls are TRBV11-2 and TRBJ1-1, with D perhaps matching TRBD1 (5 bases). V was clipped by 3 bases and J by 7 bases, with 12 bases between them. The CDR3 has 13 amino acids. From germline, CDR1 is SGHAT and CDR2 FQNNGV. The CDR3 loop reads CASSLGWGVEAFF. CDR3 sequence (DNA): TGTGCCAGCAGCTTGGGATGGGGGGTTGAAGCTTTCTTT. The full variable domain, in which reference TRBV11-2 and TRBJ1-1 provide the parts outside the CDR3, is EAGVAQSPRYKIIEKRQSVAFWCNPISGHATLYWYQQILGQGPKLLIQFQNNGVVDDSQLPKDRFSAERLKGVDSTLKIQPAKLEDSAVYLCASSLGWGVEAFFGQGTRLTVV.

The V and J genes are TRBV20-1 and TRBJ1-1; TRBD1 matches at 10 bases. J was trimmed by 4 bases and V by 5 bases; bases with no gene match: 7. Germline lookup yields CDR1 DFQATT and CDR2 SNEGSKA (reference sequence). This CDR3 has 14 amino acids. The CDR3 DNA sequence: TGCAGTGCTGAAGGGACAGGGGCCTCCACTGAAGCTTTCTTT. Translation gives CSAEGTGASTEAFF.

V is TRBV7-9 and J is TRBJ2-7; the match to TRBD1 covers 12 bases. Germline assignment: CDR1 SEHNR and CDR2 FQNEAQ (reference sequence). The CDR3 length is 14 residues. Trimming cost V 5 bases and J 6 bases; bases outside gene matches: 5. CDR3 nucleotides: TGTGCCAGCAGCGTCCGGGACAGGGGGCTCGAGCAGTACTTC. Translating gives CASSVRDRGLEQYF. Drawing the rest from reference TRBV7-9 and TRBJ2-7, the complete variable domain is DTGVSQNPRHKITKRGQNVTFRCDPISEHNRLYWYRQTLGQGPEFLTYFQNEAQLEKSRLLSDRFSAERPKGSFSTLEIQRTEQGDSAMYLCASSVRDRGLEQYFGPGTRLTVT.

This sequence joins TRBV7-2 and TRBJ2-3, with unresolved D. V lost 5 bases to trimming and J lost 11 bases, with 14 bases between them. Germline V gene sequence: CDR1 SGHTA, CDR2 FQGNSA. The CDR3 runs to 12 residues. The CDR3 DNA sequence: TGTGCCAGCAGCCCGGCCCTAGTAGGGCAGTATTTT. This codes for CASSPALVGQYF.

This clonotype was counted between two and nine times. The chain joins TRBV5-1 to TRBJ2-5; 8 bases are shared with TRBD2. The germline V gene has CDR1 SGHRS and CDR2 YFSETQ. V gave up 9 bases and J gave up 1 base; unmatched junction bases: 8. This CDR3 has 14 amino acids. CDR3 region: CATKIGTSQETQYF. As DNA, the CDR3 is TGCGCCACCAAAATAGGGACTAGCCAAGAGACCCAGTACTTC.

This clonotype has just a few counts. V and J are TRBV27 and TRBJ1-2; D may be TRBD1 (6 bases). This CDR3 is built from 11 residues. Germline V CDR1 and CDR2: MNHEY, SMNVEV (reference sequence). Trimming removed 6 bases from V and 9 bases from J, with 11 bases in between. The CDR3 sequence: CASRRGISYTF. DNA for the CDR3: TGTGCCAGCAGGAGGGGGATAAGCTACACCTTC.

This clonotype occurred a few times. The chain couples TRBV20-1 to TRBJ2-6; 8 bases agree with TRBD1. J lost 4 bases, V lost 4 bases, and 9 bases had no gene match. The V gene's germline CDR1 is DFQATT and CDR2 SNEGSKA (reference sequence). There are 16 residues in the CDR3. The CDR3 bases are TGCAGTGCTACGGACAGGGTGATCAGCGGGGCCAACGTCCTGACTTTC. This translates into CSATDRVISGANVLTF.

V gene TRBV20-1 combines with J gene TRBJ2-3; D gene ambiguous. The CDR3 sequence is 15 residues long. The germline gives CDR1 DFQATT, CDR2 SNEGSKA (reference sequence). V was clipped by 0 bases and J by 0 bases, with 10 bases between them. CDR3 DNA sequence: TGCAGTGCTAGAGATAACCGGCGTAGCACAGATACGCAGTATTTT. It encodes CSARDNRRSTDTQYF.

The chain employs TRBV7-3 and TRBJ1-6; 7 bases match TRBD1. Trimming at V came to 2 bases and at J to 5 bases, leaving 18 bases not matched to a gene. The length of the CDR3 is 20 residues. Germline V gene lookup returns CDR1 SGHTA and CDR2 FQGTGA. CDR3 residues: CASSLRAPGKSDRNNSPLHF. The CDR3 region has the DNA TGTGCCAGCAGCTTACGGGCCCCGGGCAAATCGGACAGGAATAATTCACCCCTCCACTTT.

This chain connects TRBV20-1 to TRBJ2-3, with 12 positions matching TRBD2. The CDR3 sequence is 15 residues long. Germline CDR1 DFQATT, CDR2 SNEGSKA (reference sequence). V shed 2 bases, J shed 1 base, and the junction held 1 base outside the gene matches. CDR3 nucleotides: TGCAGTGCTAGACTAGCGGGGGGGGGCACAGATACGCAGTATTTT. Residues: CSARLAGGGTDTQYF.

The chain carries TRBV7-9 and TRBJ2-1, with 7 bases aligning to TRBD2. Germline CDR1 reads SEHNR; CDR2 reads FQNEAQ (reference sequence). Unmatched junction bases numbered 10, after V lost 5 bases and J lost 6 bases. CDR3 length: 15 residues. CDR3 residues: CASSPRGVDFNEQFF. In DNA form, the CDR3 reads TGTGCCAGCAGCCCCCGGGGGGTCGACTTCAATGAGCAGTTCTTC.